The clone carrying this T cell receptor beta chain was detected many times. What it binds is not known. The data were obtained in a study of spatial heterogeneity in lung cancer. Across the study: Within raw reads, each unique TCR and UMI combination appeared on average more than ten times. Study-level findings and limits: Detection of ubiquitous tumor TCRs in blood was higher at resection than follow-up.

Germline lookup yields CDR1 SGHAT and CDR2 FQNNGV. Trimming took 5 bases from V and 2 from J; bases not matched to a gene: 14. This CDR3 is built from 18 residues. The time point is: sample taken at primary tumor resection. Whole RNA, isolated from tumor, nontumor lung or frozen PBMC, was sequenced without prior sorting. A total of some 70 untreated early-stage non-small cell lung cancer patients served as donors. Every TCR cDNA molecule bore a unique molecular identifier. TCRdb independently ran MiXCR on the 5' RACE reads; one entry per CDR3 protein. The sample holds about 38,000 distinct CDR3 sequences, 5.2% seen once.

The sample was PBMCs, taken at surgery. The receptor was derived from a female donor with early-stage non-small cell lung cancer. This chain links TRBV11-2 with TRBJ2-7, with 11 bases matching TRBD2. The DNA of the CDR3 is TGTGCCAGCAGCCCACCCTTCCGACTAGCGGGGATTACCTACGAGCAGTACTTC. Amino acids: CASSPPFRLAGITYEQYF. Drawing the rest from reference TRBV11-2 and TRBJ2-7, the complete variable domain is EAGVAQSPRYKIIEKRQSVAFWCNPISGHATLYWYQQILGQGPKLLIQFQNNGVVDDSQLPKDRFSAERLKGVDSTLKIQPAKLEDSAVYLCASSPPFRLAGITYEQYFGPGTRLTVT.